A selection of T cell receptor beta chains follows, all from one sample in a study of T cells after posttransplantation cyclophosphamide. Generated by immunoSEQ multiplex PCR, the TCRdb table keeps only in-frame clones and is missing some. The repertoire has some 47,000 clones, about 86% of them found once; the top ten carry about 2.8%. Sequencing was performed on PBMCs. The receptor source for this set is a young man with a blood cancer, CMV-positive, and with a related stem cell donor. Each CDR3 is given with its conserved first and last residue. The order of the fields is clone size, J gene, V gene, D gene, CDR3 DNA, CDR3 protein. D genes are given only for firm matches. Only some rows state a clone size, as once, few, many or a class for expanded clones.

>.|TRBJ1-1|TRBV10-3|TRBD1
TGTGCCATCAGATATACAGGGGAGACTGAAGCTTTCTTT
CAIRYTGETEAFF
>few|TRBJ2-7|TRBV5-1|.
TGCGCCAGCAGCGGCGGGATCTCGAGCTCCTACGAGCAGTACTTC
CASSGGISSSYEQYF
>.|TRBJ2-7|TRBV28|.
TGTGCCAGCAGTGTCCTGCGGAGCTCCTACGAGCAGTACTTC
CASSVLRSSYEQYF
>.|TRBJ2-3|TRBV5-8|TRBD2
TGTGCCAGCAGTCCGGGCCGTGGGGGGGCAGATACGCAGTATTTT
CASSPGRGGADTQYF
>.|TRBJ1-2|TRBV11-3|TRBD1
TGTGCCAGCAGCTTAGGGGGGACAGTCGACTATAACTATGGCTACACCTTC
CASSLGGTVDYNYGYTF
>once|TRBJ2-1|TRBV23-1|.
TGCGCCAGCATAAAGGACACTAAAAACAATGAGCAGTTCTTC
CASIKDTKNNEQFF
>medium-sized|TRBJ2-5|TRBV7-8|TRBD2
TGTGCCAGCAGCCTGGGACTAGCGGTAGAGACCCAGTACTTC
CASSLGLAVETQYF
>.|TRBJ2-5|TRBV5-4|TRBD1
TGTGCCAGCAGCTCCGGGACAGCAAGCGTAGAGACCCAGTACTTC
CASSSGTASVETQYF
>once|TRBJ2-7|TRBV6-5|.
TGTGCCAGCAGGCCCGAGGATAGCGCAGATAACGAGCAGTACTTC
CASRPEDSADNEQYF
>.|TRBJ1-1|TRBV6-1|.
TGTGCCAGCAGTGCACCAGATTGGGGCTTGAACACTGAAGCTTTCTTT
CASSAPDWGLNTEAFF
>.|TRBJ1-3|TRBV7-9|.
TGTGCCAGCAGGGGAGCCTTCTCTGGAAACACCATATATTTT
CASRGAFSGNTIYF
>.|TRBJ2-3|TRBV30|.
TGTGCCTGGACAGGGACTCGCACAGATACGCAGTATTTT
CAWTGTRTDTQYF
>.|TRBJ2-3|TRBV7-2|.
TGTGCCAGCAGCTTATGGCCCACAGATACGCAGTATTTT
CASSLWPTDTQYF
>.|TRBJ2-2|TRBV19|TRBD1
TGTGCCAGTAGTATTGGCGGGACAGGGCTCACCGGGGAGCTGTTTTTT
CASSIGGTGLTGELFF
>.|TRBJ2-7|TRBV7-7|.
TGTGCTAGCAGCTTAGACGCAGGGGACGAGCAGTACTTC
CASSLDAGDEQYF